This T cell receptor (beta chain) comes out of a study of blood T cell repertoires in COVID-19. This table comes from immunoSEQ multiplex PCR, and its TCRdb copy is limited to in-frame clones, with some not included. The sample has around 130,000 clones, 65% to 90% seen once; the top ten hold 12%. This CDR3 contains 16 residues. The germline V gene has CDR1 SNHLY and CDR2 FYNNEI. J was trimmed by 3 bases and V by 5 bases; bases with no gene match: 4. This sequence originates from a human donor in a cohort sampled during active COVID-19. Sequenced: peripheral blood. V gene TRBV2 combines with J gene TRBJ2-2, with 12 bases lining up with TRBD2. The CDR3: CASSLAGGTHTGELFF. Written as DNA, the CDR3 is TGTGCCAGCAGTCTAGCGGGGGGGACGCACACCGGGGAGCTGTTTTTT. The full variable domain, completed using reference TRBV2 and TRBJ2-2, is EPEVTQTPSHQVTQMGQEVILRCVPISNHLYFYWYRQILGQKVEFLVSFYNNEISEKSEIFDDQFSVERPDGSNFTLKIRSTKLEDSAMYFCASSLAGGTHTGELFFGEGSRLTVL.